The entry that follows covers one T cell receptor (beta chain) sequence. Its antigen is currently unknown. Reverse transcription of extracted RNA yielded cDNA, which provided the sequencing template. The repertoire was sequenced with immunoSEQ multiplex PCR; TCRdb's copy has only in-frame clones and lacks some. The sample carries some 200,000 clones, around 56% recorded once. The sample originates from a study of CD8+ T cells in alopecia areata. The overall study: Affected scalp percentage determined the severity score of treated patients.

The treatment is: oral pan-JAK inhibitor, 5-10 mg twice daily. General observations from the study: Whether baseline CD8+ expansion is linked to response remains uncertain, given a single nonresponder.

The starting material was CD4+ T cells sorted from blood, obtained at week 4, from a patient treated with tofacitinib. The receptor's source is a human donor with alopecia areata.

This chain's CDR3 is CSARRGATNEKLFF. The CDR3 region has the DNA TGCAGCGCAAGGAGAGGGGCAACTAATGAAAAACTGTTTTTT. This sequence joins TRBV29-1 and TRBJ1-4, with D perhaps matching TRBD1 (5 bases). This CDR3 is 14 amino acids long. The V gene's germline CDR1 is SQVTM and CDR2 ANQGSEA. V shed 7 bases and J shed 0 bases, with 12 bases lying between them.